A selection of T cell receptor beta chains follows, all from one sample in a study of CD8 T cells in ankylosing spondylitis. TCRdb re-analysed the 5' RACE reads in MiXCR, keeping a single row per CDR3 protein. The data contain tens of thousands of distinct CDR3 sequences, under 4.5% of them singletons. The sample taken for sequencing was blood, either unsorted or a sorted T cell fraction (not recorded which). These receptors were obtained from a female donor with ankylosing spondylitis or in good health (not recorded which). The CDR3 runs from the conserved cysteine through the conserved F or W. The order of the fields is D gene, clone size, J gene, V gene, CDR3 protein, CDR3 DNA. D genes are given only for firm matches. Clone size appears in some rows only: once, few, many, or a class for an expanded clone.

>.|many|TRBJ1-2|TRBV9
CASSVGTVPYGYTF
TGTGCCAGCAGCGTAGGTACGGTGCCCTATGGCTACACCTTC
>.|many|TRBJ2-3|TRBV9
CASSVVATSENQYF
TGTGCCAGCAGCGTAGTAGCGACGAGCGAGAATCAGTATTTT
>.|many|TRBJ1-2|TRBV9
CASSVVGGAPYGYTF
TGTGCCAGCAGCGTAGTAGGAGGGGCGCCCTATGGCTACACCTTC
>.|many|TRBJ2-7|TRBV9
CASSVSAGTYEQYF
TGTGCCAGCAGCGTATCGGCAGGGACCTACGAGCAGTACTTC
>.|many|TRBJ2-4|TRBV9
CASSGHREQNIQYF
TGTGCCAGCAGCGGTCACCGGGAGCAAAACATTCAGTACTTC
>.|many|TRBJ2-2|TRBV9
CASSVLPVSMDTGELFF
TGTGCCAGCAGCGTTCTCCCGGTCTCCATGGACACCGGGGAGCTGTTTTTT
>TRBD2|many|TRBJ2-2|TRBV9
CASSVVPTRGGASTGELFF
TGTGCCAGCAGCGTAGTCCCGACGCGGGGGGGCGCAAGCACCGGGGAGCTGTTTTTT
>TRBD2|many|TRBJ2-1|TRBV9
CASSTRTSKSSYNEQFF
TGTGCCAGCAGCACCCGGACTAGCAAGAGCTCCTACAATGAGCAGTTCTTC
>TRBD2|.|TRBJ2-2|TRBV9
CASSAGLGGDAGELFF
TGTGCCAGCAGCGCGGGTCTCGGGGGGGACGCCGGGGAGCTGTTTTTT
>TRBD2|many|TRBJ2-5|TRBV9
CASSPLGGVETQYF
TGTGCCAGCAGCCCCCTCGGGGGGGTGGAGACCCAGTACTTC
>.|many|TRBJ1-4|TRBV9
CASSVAQGSEKLFF
TGTGCCAGCAGCGTAGCCCAGGGAAGTGAAAAACTGTTTTTT
>.|many|TRBJ2-7|TRBV9
CASSVAVGLGSYEQYF
TGTGCCAGCAGCGTAGCTGTAGGGTTAGGCTCCTACGAGCAGTACTTC
>TRBD2|once|TRBJ2-1|TRBV9
CASSVGGGSPDEQFF
TGTGCCAGCAGCGTAGGGGGGGGGTCGCCTGATGAGCAGTTCTTC
>.|many|TRBJ1-1|TRBV9
CASSLDTRSEAFF
TGTGCCAGCAGCCTTGACACCCGAAGTGAAGCTTTCTTT
>.|many|TRBJ1-4|TRBV9
CASSFSTGGNEKLFF
TGTGCCAGCAGCTTTTCGACCGGAGGGAATGAAAAACTGTTTTTT
>.|once|TRBJ2-6|TRBV9
CASSVQGIGANVLTF
TGTGCCAGCAGCGTTCAGGGGATTGGGGCCAACGTCCTGACTTTC
>.|.|TRBJ1-1|TRBV9
CASSPRARAADDTEAFF
TGTGCCAGCAGCCCCCGGGCCAGGGCCGCAGACGACACTGAAGCTTTCTTT
>TRBD2|many|TRBJ2-2|TRBV9
CASNGAGDTGELFF
TGTGCCAGCAACGGGGCGGGGGACACCGGGGAGCTGTTTTTT
>TRBD1|many|TRBJ2-4|TRBV9
CASSIGQANIQYF
TGTGCCAGCAGCATCGGACAGGCTAACATTCAGTACTTC
>.|many|TRBJ1-1|TRBV21-1
CASSERDRRATEAFF
TGTGCCAGCAGCGAAAGGGACAGAAGGGCCACTGAAGCTTTCTTT
>TRBD1|.|TRBJ2-7|TRBV9
CASSVADRTVGEQYF
TGTGCCAGCAGCGTAGCGGACAGGACCGTGGGCGAGCAGTACTTC
>TRBD1|many|TRBJ1-1|TRBV9
CASSGTGTEAFF
TGTGCCAGCAGCGGGACAGGCACTGAAGCTTTCTTT
>.|many|TRBJ2-7|TRBV9
CASSVGLGAYEQYF
TGTGCCAGCAGCGTAGGGTTAGGGGCCTACGAGCAGTACTTC
>TRBD1|many|TRBJ1-2|TRBV9
CASSEGERGLNGYTF
TGTGCCAGCAGCGAGGGGGAGAGGGGGCTGAATGGCTACACCTTC
>.|.|TRBJ1-2|TRBV9
CASSKGDGLGYTF
TGTGCCAGCAGTAAAGGGGACGGACTCGGCTACACCTTC
>.|many|TRBJ2-7|TRBV9
CASSESRRVGEQYF
TGTGCCAGCAGCGAATCACGCAGGGTCGGCGAGCAGTACTTC
>TRBD2|many|TRBJ2-5|TRBV9
CASSVGTSGDTGETQYF
TGTGCCAGCAGCGTTGGGACTAGCGGGGATACGGGAGAGACCCAGTACTTC
>.|many|TRBJ1-2|TRBV9
CASSVVGQNYGYTF
TGTGCCAGCAGCGTAGTGGGACAAAACTATGGCTACACCTTC
>TRBD2|many|TRBJ2-7|TRBV9
CASSPDPGGGSYEQYF
TGTGCCAGCAGCCCAGACCCCGGGGGGGGCTCCTACGAGCAGTACTTC
>.|.|TRBJ2-1|TRBV9
CASSVAGSVDNEQFF
TGTGCCAGCAGCGTAGCGGGGAGTGTCGACAATGAGCAGTTCTTC
>.|many|TRBJ2-1|TRBV9
CASSVGRGSGDEQFF
TGTGCCAGCAGCGTAGGGAGGGGAAGTGGGGATGAGCAGTTCTTC
>TRBD1|many|TRBJ1-2|TRBV9
CASSATGGVLYGYTF
TGTGCCAGCAGCGCTACAGGGGGCGTTCTCTATGGCTACACCTTC
>TRBD1|many|TRBJ2-2|TRBV9
CASSDPGTGSGELFF
TGTGCCAGCAGCGACCCCGGGACAGGGTCCGGGGAGCTGTTTTTT
>TRBD1|many|TRBJ2-3|TRBV9
CASSVTGDRFTDTQYF
TGTGCCAGCAGCGTGACAGGGGATAGGTTCACAGATACGCAGTATTTT
>.|many|TRBJ2-4|TRBV9
CASSPYPADRKNIQYF
TGTGCCAGCAGCCCTTATCCAGCGGATAGGAAAAACATTCAGTACTTC